Presented here are 20 T cell receptor beta chains from one specimen sequenced in a study of blood T cell repertoires in COVID-19. Data came from immunoSEQ multiplex PCR; TCRdb stores just in-frame clones and leaves some out. This sample carries about 180,000 clones, 80% of them seen once, and the ten largest clones take over 13%. Specimen: PBMCs or T cells enriched from blood (not recorded which). The receptors were sampled from a man aged 55-75 years who had been exposed to COVID-19.

This chain links TRBV6-6 with TRBJ2-1; 12 nucleotides line up with TRBD2. The V and J ends lost 7 bases and 8 bases, in that order; junction bases with no gene match: 9. The CDR3 covers 15 residues. Germline assignment: CDR1 MNHNY and CDR2 SVGAGI (reference sequence). The CDR3 loop reads CASTMTSGSVYEQFF. CDR3 DNA sequence: TGTGCCAGCACTATGACTAGCGGGAGCGTGTATGAGCAGTTCTTC.

This clone was seen more than once but under ten times. This chain connects TRBV5-1 to TRBJ2-1; tentatively, D is TRBD2 (6 bases). This CDR3 has 15 amino acids. Trimming left V 4 bases short and J 2 bases short, with 13 bases between. CDR1 is SGHRS, CDR2 YFSETQ, per germline. The chain's CDR3 is CASSPSEGPYNEQFF. The CDR3 DNA reads as TGCGCCAGCAGCCCCTCGGAGGGCCCCTACAATGAGCAGTTCTTC. The full variable domain, completed using reference TRBV5-1 and TRBJ2-1, is KAGVTQTPRYLIKTRGQQVTLSCSPISGHRSVSWYQQTPGQGLQFLFEYFSETQRNKGNFPGRFSGRQFSNSRSEMNVSTLELGDSALYLCASSPSEGPYNEQFFGPGTRLTVL.

The genes are TRBV9 and TRBJ1-3; D is undetermined. V lost 0 bases and J lost 0, with 4 bases in between. The CDR3 runs to 14 residues. CDR1 is SGDLS and CDR2 is YYNGEE in the germline V gene. The CDR3 spells CASSVVDSGNTIYF. CDR3 bases: TGTGCCAGCAGCGTAGTAGACTCTGGAAACACCATATATTTT. The full variable domain, with the rest looked up from reference TRBV9 and TRBJ1-3, is DSGVTQTPKHLITATGQRVTLRCSPRSGDLSVYWYQQSLDQGLQFLIQYYNGEERAKGNILERFSAQQFPDLHSELNLSSLELGDSALYFCASSVVDSGNTIYFGEGSWLTVV.

DNA for the CDR3: TGTGCCAGCAGCCTCCTGCCGCTAGCGGGAGTGGCCGCGGATACGCAGTATTTT. Translating it yields CASSLLPLAGVAADTQYF. The rearrangement uses TRBV4-2 and TRBJ2-3, with TRBD2 matching over 10 bases. V was pared by 4 bases and J by 6 bases, with 16 bases of the junction left unmatched. Germline assignment: CDR1 LGHNA and CDR2 YNFKEQ. The CDR3 sequence is 18 residues long.

This clone has only a few counts. This chain uses TRBV7-2 with TRBJ1-5; D is possibly TRBD1 (5 bases). This CDR3 has 15 residues. V lost 4 bases and J 7 bases, leaving 17 bases between the germline ends. Germline CDR1 and CDR2: SGHTA and FQGNSA. CDR3 region: CASSSAVGPGQPQHF. CDR3 bases: TGTGCCAGCAGCTCAGCGGTGGGGCCCGGGCAGCCCCAGCATTTT.

V is TRBV7-2 and J is TRBJ2-1, with 9 bases that match TRBD2. Germline V gives CDR1 SGHTA, CDR2 FQGNSA. V shed 5 bases and J 2 bases; nucleotides not matched to a gene: 7. This CDR3 comprises 16 residues. The CDR3 loop is CASSVLAGLTYNEQFF. CDR3 DNA sequence: TGTGCCAGCAGCGTCCTAGCGGGATTAACCTACAATGAGCAGTTCTTC.

The CDR3 DNA sequence: TGCAGCGTTTCACTAGCGAGCGCAGATACGCAGTATTTT. This encodes CSVSLASADTQYF. The J gene is TRBJ2-3, the V gene TRBV29-1; 7 nucleotides match TRBD2. Germline V gene lookup returns CDR1 SQVTM and CDR2 ANQGSEA. There are 13 residues in the CDR3. Trimming at V came to 5 bases and at J to 4 bases, leaving 6 bases not matched to a gene.

The chain combines TRBV5-6 with TRBJ2-4; tentative D call: TRBD1 (7 bases). CDR1 SGHDT and CDR2 YYEEEE come from the germline V gene. Trimming left V 4 bases short and J 4 bases short, with 18 bases between. The CDR3 loop spans 16 amino acids. CDR3 DNA: TGTGCCAGCAGCCCCAGGGGGAGGCAGGGAAAAAACATTCAGTACTTC. Its translation is CASSPRGRQGKNIQYF. The full variable domain, its missing parts supplied by reference TRBV5-6 and TRBJ2-4, is DAGVTQSPTHLIKTRGQQVTLRCSPKSGHDTVSWYQQALGQGPQFIFQYYEEEERQRGNFPDRFSGHQFPNYSSELNVNALLLGDSALYLCASSPRGRQGKNIQYFGAGTRLSVL.

The V call is TRBV5-1, the J call TRBJ2-1; 7 bases align to TRBD1. V shed 4 bases, J shed 9 bases, and the junction held 28 bases outside the gene matches. The V gene's germline CDR1 is SGHRS and CDR2 YFSETQ. There are 20 residues in the CDR3. For the CDR3, the DNA is TGCGCCAGCAGCCTCTACAGGGGCCGCCTAGGACGCGTTGGGGTTGGTGAGCAGTTCTTC. Encoded protein: CASSLYRGRLGRVGVGEQFF.

This clone was picked up a small number of times. The J gene is TRBJ2-3, the V gene TRBV12-5; weak D call: TRBD1 (5 bases). Germline-derived CDR1 and CDR2 are LGHNT and FRNRAP. V lost 5 bases, J lost 6 bases, and 15 bases lay in between. The CDR3 spans 14 residues. This CDR3 reads CASGVGVPADTQYF. The CDR3 coding sequence is TGTGCTAGTGGTGTAGGGGTTCCCGCGGATACGCAGTATTTT.

The CDR3: CASGLDRGKNYGYTF. CDR3 coding DNA: TGTGCCAGCGGCCTAGACAGGGGAAAGAACTATGGCTACACCTTC. This rearrangement joins TRBV9 to TRBJ1-2; 8 bases agree with TRBD1. In germline, CDR1 is SGDLS, CDR2 YYNGEE. The CDR3 runs 15 residues. V trimming: 7 bases; J trimming: 2 bases; junction bases outside the gene matches: 10.

This clone was found once. The rearrangement uses TRBV7-8 and TRBJ1-1, with D possibly TRBD1 on 5 matching bases. Germline V gene sequence: CDR1 SGHVS, CDR2 FQNEAQ. The ends were cut back, 2 bases at V and 2 bases at J, with 12 bases in the middle. The length of the CDR3 is 15 residues. The CDR3 coding sequence is TGTGCCAGCAGCTTAAAGCGACAGTTAAACACTGAAGCTTTCTTT. It is translated as CASSLKRQLNTEAFF.

The chain employs TRBV21-1 and TRBJ2-3; the DNA was not compared with TRBD2, the D call given in the table. TRBV21-1 represents a pseudogene. The CDR3 is 14 amino acids. The CDR3 region has the DNA TGTGCCAGCAGCAAAGTGTCTACTCCGGATACGCAGTATTTT. This gives the protein CASSKVSTPDTQYF.

The chain is built from TRBV5-1 and TRBJ2-1, with TRBD2 matching over 14 bases. The CDR3 sequence is 17 residues long. With 4 bases clipped from V and 3 bases from J, the junction kept 6 bases outside the gene matches. Germline CDR1 reads SGHRS; CDR2 reads YFSETQ. The CDR3 DNA reads as TGCGCCAGCAGCCTTGGACTAGCGGGAGGCCTCTACAATGAGCAGTTCTTC. The encoded protein is CASSLGLAGGLYNEQFF. Together with reference TRBV5-1 and TRBJ2-1, the CDR3 gives the full variable domain: KAGVTQTPRYLIKTRGQQVTLSCSPISGHRSVSWYQQTPGQGLQFLFEYFSETQRNKGNFPGRFSGRQFSNSRSEMNVSTLELGDSALYLCASSLGLAGGLYNEQFFGPGTRLTVL.

The chain has TRBV7-9 and TRBJ2-3; unclear D gene. The CDR3 runs 14 residues. Germline V CDR1 and CDR2: SEHNR, FQNEAQ (reference sequence). V lost 4 bases to trimming and J lost 1 base, with 9 bases between them. CDR3 in amino acids: CASSSPRGTDTQYF. The CDR3 DNA reads as TGTGCCAGCAGCTCACCCCGGGGCACAGATACGCAGTATTTT.

V gene TRBV24-1 combines with J gene TRBJ1-2, with unresolved D. Germline CDR1 KGHDR, CDR2 SFDVKD. The length of the CDR3 is 12 residues. Trimming took 1 base from V and 7 from J, leaving 6 bases between them. The CDR3 region is CATSDFTVGYTF. CDR3 in DNA: TGTGCCACCAGTGATTTTACGGTTGGCTACACCTTC.

V and J are TRBV7-9 and TRBJ2-5, with 8 nucleotides matching TRBD2. The CDR3 sequence is 17 residues long. V was pared by 5 bases and J by 1 base, with 12 bases of the junction left unmatched. The V gene's germline CDR1 is SEHNR and CDR2 FQNEAQ (reference sequence). CDR3 sequence reads: CASSPTSGTRAQETQYF. The CDR3 DNA reads as TGTGCCAGCAGCCCCACCTCCGGGACTAGGGCCCAAGAGACCCAGTACTTC.

V gene TRBV7-9 combines with J gene TRBJ2-5, with 7 bases lining up with TRBD2. The V gene's germline CDR1 is SEHNR and CDR2 FQNEAQ (reference sequence). The CDR3 is made up of 15 amino acids. The V gene end was trimmed by 2 bases and the J gene end by 6 bases; junction bases not matched to a gene: 9. In nucleotides, the CDR3 is TGTGCCAGCAGCTTACCGGGGGGACCGGGCCAGACCCAGTACTTC. Its protein is CASSLPGGPGQTQYF.

This chain joins TRBV9 and TRBJ2-3; D possibly corresponds to TRBD2 (5 bases). CDR3 length: 14 amino acids. Deletions cut 0 bases from V and 4 bases from J, with 9 bases between. Germline CDR1 and CDR2: SGDLS and YYNGEE. The CDR3 DNA reads as TGTGCCAGCAGCGTAGCGGCTAGCCCAGATACGCAGTATTTT. Encoded protein: CASSVAASPDTQYF. Looking up the rest from reference TRBV9 and TRBJ2-3 gives the full variable domain: DSGVTQTPKHLITATGQRVTLRCSPRSGDLSVYWYQQSLDQGLQFLIQYYNGEERAKGNILERFSAQQFPDLHSELNLSSLELGDSALYFCASSVAASPDTQYFGPGTRLTVL.

Of note for this clone: Other nucleotide sequences from this sample produce the same CDR3. This chain uses TRBV2 with TRBJ2-2, with 7 bases that match TRBD1. Germline-derived CDR1 and CDR2 are SNHLY and FYNNEI. The CDR3 consists of 14 residues. Losses at the gene ends were 4 bases for V and 1 base for J; bases not matched to a gene: 0. CDR3 sequence reads: CASSGQGNTGELFF. The CDR3 nucleotides are TGTGCCAGCAGTGGACAGGGGAACACCGGGGAGCTGTTTTTT.